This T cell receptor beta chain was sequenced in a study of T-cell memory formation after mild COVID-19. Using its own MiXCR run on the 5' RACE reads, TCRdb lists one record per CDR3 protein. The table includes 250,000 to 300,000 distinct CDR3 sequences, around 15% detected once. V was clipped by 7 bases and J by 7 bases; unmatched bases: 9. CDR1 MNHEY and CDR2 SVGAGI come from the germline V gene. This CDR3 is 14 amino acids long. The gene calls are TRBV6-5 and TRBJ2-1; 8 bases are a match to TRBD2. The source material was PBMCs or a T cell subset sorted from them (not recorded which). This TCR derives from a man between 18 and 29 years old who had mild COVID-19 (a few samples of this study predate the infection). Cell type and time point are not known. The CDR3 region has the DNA TGTGCCAGCAACCCCGGGAGGGCCAGGAATGAGCAGTTCTTC. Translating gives CASNPGRARNEQFF.